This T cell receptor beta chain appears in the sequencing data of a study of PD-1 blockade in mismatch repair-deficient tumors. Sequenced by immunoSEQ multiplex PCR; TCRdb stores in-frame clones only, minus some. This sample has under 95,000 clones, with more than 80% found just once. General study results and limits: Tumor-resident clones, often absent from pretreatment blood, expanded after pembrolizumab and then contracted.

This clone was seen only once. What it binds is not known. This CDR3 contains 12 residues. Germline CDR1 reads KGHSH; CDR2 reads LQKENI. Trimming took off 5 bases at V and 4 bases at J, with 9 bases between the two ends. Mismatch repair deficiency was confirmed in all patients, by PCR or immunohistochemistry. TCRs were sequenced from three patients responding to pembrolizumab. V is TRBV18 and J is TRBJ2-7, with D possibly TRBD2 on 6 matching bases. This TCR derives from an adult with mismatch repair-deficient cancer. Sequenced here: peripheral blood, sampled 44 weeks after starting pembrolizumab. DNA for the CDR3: TGTGCCAGCTCAGACGGAGGGTACGAGCAGTACTTC. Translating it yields CASSDGGYEQYF.